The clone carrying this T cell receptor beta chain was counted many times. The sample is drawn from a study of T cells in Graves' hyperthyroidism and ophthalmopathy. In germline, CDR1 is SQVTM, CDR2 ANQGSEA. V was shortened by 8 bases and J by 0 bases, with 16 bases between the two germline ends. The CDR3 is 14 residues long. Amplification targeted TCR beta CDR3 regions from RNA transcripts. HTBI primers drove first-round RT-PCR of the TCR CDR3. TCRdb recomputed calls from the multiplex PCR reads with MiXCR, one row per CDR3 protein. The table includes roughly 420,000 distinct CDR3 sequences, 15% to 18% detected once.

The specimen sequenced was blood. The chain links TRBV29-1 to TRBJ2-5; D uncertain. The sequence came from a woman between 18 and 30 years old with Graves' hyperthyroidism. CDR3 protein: CSSTVGSHQETQYF. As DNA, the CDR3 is TGCAGCTCAACGGTGGGGTCCCACCAAGAGACCCAGTACTTC.